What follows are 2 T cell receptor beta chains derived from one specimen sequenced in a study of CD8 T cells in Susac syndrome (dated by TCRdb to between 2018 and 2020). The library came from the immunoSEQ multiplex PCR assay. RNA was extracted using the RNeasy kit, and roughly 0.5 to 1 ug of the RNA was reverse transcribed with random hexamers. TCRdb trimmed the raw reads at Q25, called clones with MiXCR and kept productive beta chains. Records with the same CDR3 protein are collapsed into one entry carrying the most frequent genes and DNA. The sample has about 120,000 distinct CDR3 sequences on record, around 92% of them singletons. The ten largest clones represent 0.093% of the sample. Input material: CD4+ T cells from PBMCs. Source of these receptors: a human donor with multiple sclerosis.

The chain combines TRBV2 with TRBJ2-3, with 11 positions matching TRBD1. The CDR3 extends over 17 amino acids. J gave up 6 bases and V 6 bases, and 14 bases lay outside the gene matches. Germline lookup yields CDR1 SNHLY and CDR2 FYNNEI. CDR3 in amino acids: CASSDYTDRGRRDTQYF. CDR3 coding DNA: TGTGCCAGCAGCGACTATACGGACAGGGGGCGCAGGGATACGCAGTATTTT. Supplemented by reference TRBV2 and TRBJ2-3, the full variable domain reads EPEVTQTPSHQVTQMGQEVILRCVPISNHLYFYWYRQILGQKVEFLVSFYNNEISEKSEIFDDQFSVERPDGSNFTLKIRSTKLEDSAMYFCASSDYTDRGRRDTQYFGPGTRLTVL.

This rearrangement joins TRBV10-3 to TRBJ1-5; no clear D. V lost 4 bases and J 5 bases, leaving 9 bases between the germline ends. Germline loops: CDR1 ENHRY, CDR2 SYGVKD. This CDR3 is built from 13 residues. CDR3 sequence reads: CAISVREDQPQHF. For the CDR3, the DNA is TGTGCCATCAGTGTAAGGGAGGATCAGCCCCAGCATTTT.